The 18 T cell receptor beta chains below come from one sample, sequenced in a study of human T cells and chemical hapten exposure. Time point indicated: pre-sensitization, week 0. This sample's treatment: therapeutic diphenylcyclopropenone sensitization with weekly scalp DPC. TCRdb re-analysed the RACE reads in MiXCR, keeping a single row per CDR3 protein. The sample yields under 400,000 distinct CDR3 sequences, approximately 5.1% seen once. Source: whole blood, taken in connection with sensitization to the hapten diphenylcyclopropenone (DPC). The receptors shown here come from a woman in her forties or fifties with alopecia areata. Some clones in this sample may be carry-over from other donors' samples.

This clonotype came up a few times. The V and J genes are TRBV7-8 and TRBJ1-4, with unresolved D. The CDR3 has 16 residues. The V end lost 5 bases, the J end lost 8 bases, and 21 bases lay between the germline ends. The germline V gene encodes CDR1 SGHVS and CDR2 FQNEAQ. The CDR3 loop reads CASSPALLVPGEKLFF. As DNA, the CDR3 is TGTGCCAGCAGCCCCGCTCTATTGGTCCCGGGGGAAAAACTGTTTTTT.

The chain has TRBV4-2 and TRBJ1-3, with D unclear. The CDR3 spans 13 residues. Germline V gene sequence: CDR1 LGHNA, CDR2 YNFKEQ. With 0 bases removed from V and 4 bases from J, the gap between germline ends came to 4 bases. This CDR3 reads CASSQDGGNTIYF. The CDR3 DNA follows: TGTGCCAGCAGCCAAGACGGGGGAAACACCATATATTTT.

The gene calls are TRBV27 and TRBJ1-1, with D possibly TRBD1 on 5 matching bases. V was pared by 1 base and J by 5 bases, with 8 bases between. The CDR3 contains 13 residues. Germline V CDR1 and CDR2: MNHEY, SMNVEV (reference sequence). CDR3 bases: TGTGCCAGCAGTTTATACGGGGCGACTGAAGCTTTCTTT. Amino acids: CASSLYGATEAFF.

Ten or more counts support this clonotype. The chain has TRBV7-2 and TRBJ1-1; D unresolved. V was pared by 1 base and J by 8 bases, with 14 bases between. Germline-derived CDR1 and CDR2 are SGHTA and FQGNSA. This CDR3 is 14 amino acids long. The CDR3 loop is CASSLDGARREAFF. The CDR3 region has the DNA TGTGCCAGCAGCTTAGATGGAGCCCGGAGGGAAGCTTTCTTT.

This clonotype turned up a few times. The chain joins TRBV30 to TRBJ1-1, with D tentatively TRBD1 (5 bases). CDR1 is GTSNPN, CDR2 SVGIG, per germline (reference sequence). The CDR3 runs to 13 residues. Trimming stripped 2 bases from V and 4 bases from J, with 11 bases between. The CDR3 here is CAWSFGTSTEAFF. In DNA form, the CDR3 reads TGTGCCTGGAGTTTCGGGACTAGCACTGAAGCTTTCTTT.

The sample holds many counts of this clonotype. The chain has TRBV12-3 or TRBV12-4 and TRBJ1-3; TRBD1 agrees at 7 bases. The length of the CDR3 is 15 residues. V lost 5 bases to trimming and J lost 0 bases; unmatched junction nucleotides: 4. The CDR3 protein is CASSPGTASGNTIYF. CDR3 bases: TGTGCCAGCAGTCCCGGGACAGCCTCTGGAAACACCATATATTTT.

The sample holds many counts of this clonotype. The V gene is TRBV10-2, the J gene TRBJ2-1, with TRBD2 matching 9 bases. V was pared by 0 bases and J by 12 bases, with 12 bases of the junction left unmatched. The CDR3 is 16 amino acids. Germline CDR1 is WSHSY and CDR2 is SAAADI. This CDR3 reads CASSESPGTSSNRQFF. The CDR3 DNA is TGCGCCAGCAGTGAGTCGCCCGGGACTAGCTCGAATCGGCAGTTCTTC.

The genes are TRBV6-6 and TRBJ1-6; D call uncertain. V lost 0 bases to trimming and J lost 0 bases, with 6 bases between them. There are 16 residues in the CDR3. CDR1 and CDR2 from the germline V gene are MNHNY and SVGAGI (reference sequence). CDR3 nucleotides: TGTGCCAGCAGTTACTCACGGAGCTCCTATAATTCACCCCTCCACTTT. Translation: CASSYSRSSYNSPLHF.

This clonotype was observed at least ten times. V usage is TRBV3-1 and J usage is TRBJ1-2; D is ambiguous. V was shortened by 2 bases and J by 2 bases, with 12 bases between the two germline ends. The CDR3 totals 15 residues. Germline CDR1 reads LGHDT; CDR2 reads YNNKEL (reference sequence). CDR3 in amino acids: CASSQTSNPNYGYTF. The DNA of the CDR3 is TGTGCCAGCAGCCAAACTTCCAACCCCAACTATGGCTACACCTTC.

The chain couples TRBV10-1 to TRBJ2-3; D is ambiguous. Germline V gene lookup returns CDR1 WNHNN and CDR2 SYGVQD (reference sequence). This CDR3 has 16 amino acids. Trimming left V 3 bases short and J 1 base short, with 14 bases between. CDR3 coding DNA: TGCGCCAGCAGTGACCCCTGGAAGGGTGGCACAGATACGCAGTATTTT. Translating gives CASSDPWKGGTDTQYF.

This clonotype was counted only a few times. This chain uses TRBV7-2 with TRBJ2-5; 7 nucleotides agree with TRBD1. V dropped 5 bases and J dropped 11; count of bases not matched to a gene: 8. Germline lookup yields CDR1 SGHTA and CDR2 FQGNSA. The CDR3 runs 12 residues. The CDR3 is CASSPTGSGQYF. As DNA, the CDR3 is TGTGCCAGCAGCCCGACAGGGTCCGGACAGTACTTC.

The chain has TRBV20-1 and TRBJ1-5; 8 positions agree with TRBD1. V shed 0 bases, J shed 3 bases, and the junction held 4 bases outside the gene matches. CDR3 size: 15 residues. Germline-derived CDR1 and CDR2 are DFQATT and SNEGSKA (reference sequence). The CDR3 nucleotides read TGCAGTGCTAGAGAACCACAGGGGGACAATCAGCCCCAGCATTTT. Amino acids: CSAREPQGDNQPQHF.

This clonotype has a count of ten or more. The chain links TRBV25-1 to TRBJ2-1, with no clear D. Germline CDR1 MGHDK, CDR2 SYGVNS. The V end lost 6 bases, the J end lost 4 bases, and 16 bases lay between the germline ends. This CDR3 is built from 15 residues. The CDR3 nucleotides are TGTGCCAGCAGCCACCTGGCCGGAGAATACAATGAGCAGTTCTTC. The encoded protein is CASSHLAGEYNEQFF.

This clonotype was observed at least ten times. The chain uses TRBV5-5 and TRBJ1-1; perhaps TRBD1 as D (5 bases). Germline loops: CDR1 SGHKS, CDR2 YYEKEE (reference sequence). V was shortened by 0 bases and J by 4 bases, with 13 bases between the two germline ends. The CDR3 extends over 15 amino acids. As DNA, the CDR3 is TGTGCCAGCAGCTTGGTGGGGGGTGCGAGCACTGAAGCTTTCTTT. As protein: CASSLVGGASTEAFF. Looking up the rest from reference TRBV5-5 and TRBJ1-1 gives the full variable domain: DAGVTQSPTHLIKTRGQQVTLRCSPISGHKSVSWYQQVLGQGPQFIFQYYEKEERGRGNFPDRFSARQFPNYSSELNVNALLLGDSALYLCASSLVGGASTEAFFGQGTRLTVV.

This clonotype was seen more than once but under ten times. The chain employs TRBV20-1 and TRBJ2-7, with 8 bases fitting TRBD2. With V trimmed by 1 base and J by 4 bases, 3 bases remained unmatched. CDR3 size: 13 residues. Germline CDR1 is DFQATT and CDR2 is SNEGSKA (reference sequence). CDR3 region: CSARGEREYEQYF. In nucleotides, the CDR3 is TGCAGTGCTAGAGGGGAGCGGGAGTACGAGCAGTACTTC.

This sequence joins TRBV27 and TRBJ1-1, with 9 bases lining up with TRBD1. CDR1 and CDR2 from the germline V gene are MNHEY and SMNVEV (reference sequence). This CDR3 has 17 amino acids. The ends lost 5 bases at V and 3 bases at J; junction bases unmatched: 13. Here the CDR3 reads CASSPHDGTGFYTEAFF. DNA of the CDR3: TGTGCCAGCAGTCCACATGATGGGACAGGGTTCTACACTGAAGCTTTCTTT.

There are many counts of this clonotype. The CDR3 here is CASSRQINQPQHF. As DNA, the CDR3 is TGTGCCAGCAGTCGGCAGATTAATCAGCCCCAGCATTTT. This chain uses TRBV12-3 or TRBV12-4 with TRBJ1-5; D is uncertain. CDR3 size: 13 residues. Trimming removed 5 bases from V and 4 bases from J, with 9 bases in between.

This clonotype was recorded at least ten times. This chain connects TRBV7-2 to TRBJ1-4; tentatively, D is TRBD1 (5 bases). V lost 5 bases and J lost 0, with 10 bases in between. This CDR3 has 15 amino acids. Germline V gene sequence: CDR1 SGHTA, CDR2 FQGNSA. CDR3 DNA: TGTGCCAGCAGCCAGAGGGGTTCAACTAATGAAAAACTGTTTTTT. This encodes CASSQRGSTNEKLFF. The full variable domain, completed using reference TRBV7-2 and TRBJ1-4, is GAGVSQSPSNKVTEKGKDVELRCDPISGHTALYWYRQSLGQGLEFLIYFQGNSAPDKSGLPSDRFSAERTGGSVSTLTIQRTQQEDSAVYLCASSQRGSTNEKLFFGSGTQLSVL.